Listed below are T cell receptor beta chains from one sample, sequenced in a study of identical twins. TCRdb re-analysed the 5' RACE reads in MiXCR, keeping a single row per CDR3 protein. Of a few hundred thousand distinct CDR3 sequences in the sample, over 8.5% are singletons; the top ten hold 2.5% to 3.5%. These sequences were also reported in another study, on yellow fever vaccine responses in identical twins.

Sample: PBMCs. The receptors originated from a woman between 18 and 29 years old in good health. Both conserved end residues are part of each CDR3. The order of the fields is D gene, J gene, V gene, clone size, CDR3 DNA, CDR3 protein. A D gene is named only where the DNA matches it firmly. Rows give clone size only sometimes, using once, few, many, or a class for an expanded clone.

D: NA; J: TRBJ1-5; V: TRBV5-1; size: many; DNA: TGCGCCAGCAGCTTGGCAGGGATTGCCAATCAGCCCCAGCATTTT; CDR3: CASSLAGIANQPQHF
D: TRBD1; J: TRBJ1-6; V: TRBV5-1; size: few; DNA: TGCGCCAGCAGCTTGGCATCCACGGGACAGGGGCTATCACCCCTCCACTTT; CDR3: CASSLASTGQGLSPLHF
D: TRBD2; J: TRBJ2-7; V: TRBV20-1; size: NA; DNA: TGCAGTGCTAGAGAATCTTTCGGGACTAGCGGGGGCCCCTACGAGCAGTACTTC; CDR3: CSARESFGTSGGPYEQYF
D: TRBD2; J: TRBJ2-5; V: TRBV7-8; size: NA; DNA: TGTGCCAGCACCGCGGGGCGGGGGGTAGAGACCCAGTACTTC; CDR3: CASTAGRGVETQYF
D: NA; J: TRBJ2-7; V: TRBV29-1; size: few; DNA: TGCAGCGCTCCAGGGGACTCCTACGAGCAGTACTTC; CDR3: CSAPGDSYEQYF
D: TRBD2; J: TRBJ2-5; V: TRBV11-1; size: few; DNA: TGTGCCAGCAGCTTACGTTCCCGCTCCGCAATCATAGCGGGGCAAGAGACCCAGTACTTC; CDR3: CASSLRSRSAIIAGQETQYF
D: NA; J: TRBJ2-7; V: TRBV12-3/TRBV12-4; size: few; DNA: TGTGCCAGCAGTACCCCGGGCCCAGGGGCCTACGAGCAGTACTTC; CDR3: CASSTPGPGAYEQYF
D: NA; J: TRBJ1-5; V: TRBV7-9; size: many; DNA: TGTGCCAGCAGCTCTCAGGGGAGCGTTCAGCCCCAGCATTTT; CDR3: CASSSQGSVQPQHF
D: TRBD2; J: TRBJ2-1; V: TRBV7-8; size: many; DNA: TGTGCCAGCAGCTTAGATCTAGCGGGAGGGCCCTACAATGAGCAGTTCTTC; CDR3: CASSLDLAGGPYNEQFF
D: NA; J: TRBJ2-3; V: TRBV27; size: few; DNA: TGTGCCAGCAGTTTAAAGGGGCGCTGGGGCGATACGCAGTATTTT; CDR3: CASSLKGRWGDTQYF
D: TRBD2; J: TRBJ2-1; V: TRBV11-1; size: few; DNA: TGTGCCAGCAGCTCCATGACTAGCGGGAGATACCCGAACCCGGTTGAGCAGTTCTTC; CDR3: CASSSMTSGRYPNPVEQFF
D: NA; J: TRBJ2-3; V: TRBV29-1; size: many; DNA: TGCAGCGTTGAACCACCGCCCACAGGGCGAGCCCCTAGCACAGATACGCAGTATTTT; CDR3: CSVEPPPTGRAPSTDTQYF
D: NA; J: TRBJ2-7; V: TRBV20-1; size: NA; DNA: TGCAGAGCCACTACGGGATCCTACGAGCAGTACTTC; CDR3: CRATTGSYEQYF
D: NA; J: TRBJ2-1; V: TRBV6-1; size: many; DNA: TGTGCCAGTACCGCAGCGGGCAGCTCCTACAATGAGCAGTTCTTC; CDR3: CASTAAGSSYNEQFF
D: TRBD2; J: TRBJ2-7; V: TRBV29-1; size: few; DNA: TGCAGCGTTGAAGTCGAACTAGCGGGGACCTACGAGCAGTACTTC; CDR3: CSVEVELAGTYEQYF
D: NA; J: TRBJ1-3; V: TRBV27; size: few; DNA: TGTGCCAGCAGTCCCTCAAAGCCCGGGACACCTGGAAACACCATATATTTT; CDR3: CASSPSKPGTPGNTIYF
D: NA; J: TRBJ2-5; V: TRBV11-1; size: NA; DNA: TGTGCCAGCAGCTTATCTTACCGACACCACGAGGGACAAGAGACCCAGTACTTC; CDR3: CASSLSYRHHEGQETQYF
D: TRBD2; J: TRBJ2-1; V: TRBV7-2; size: NA; DNA: TGTGCCAGCAGCTTGCACCCTAGCGGGAGTGGGAGTGAGCAGTTCTTC; CDR3: CASSLHPSGSGSEQFF